Below are 30 T cell receptor beta chains sequenced from a single sample in a study of untreated major depressive disorder (dated by TCRdb to 2017 to 2018). Libraries were built with the immunoSEQ multiplex PCR assay. TCRdb stores this immuneACCESS table with in-frame sequences only. Part of the clones is absent; in the studies checked, under half of the shortfall reflects unresolved V genes, and no reason is known for the rest. This sample gives approximately 20,000 clones in total; roughly 93% of them show up just once. The top ten clones comprise less than 0.4% of the sample. Sequenced input: CD4+ T cells from PBMCs. These receptors were obtained from a man aged 30-40 years in good health.

This clone appeared once. This rearrangement joins TRBV2 to TRBJ2-7; no clear D gene. V was cut by 2 bases and J by 4 bases, with 6 bases left in between. There are 12 residues in the CDR3. Germline loops: CDR1 SNHLY, CDR2 FYNNEI. This CDR3 is CASSEYEYEQYF. The CDR3 DNA reads TGTGCCAGCAGTGAATATGAGTACGAGCAGTACTTC.

The rearrangement uses TRBV5-1 and TRBJ2-7, with D possibly TRBD1 on 6 matching bases. Trimming stripped 0 bases from V and 3 bases from J, with 7 bases between. In germline, CDR1 is SGHRS, CDR2 YFSETQ. CDR3 length: 13 residues. In DNA form, the CDR3 reads TGCGCCAGCAGCTTGGGACAGGACTACGAGCAGTACTTC. Its protein is CASSLGQDYEQYF.

The chain's CDR3 is CASSAHRLAGTNEQFF. The CDR3 region has the DNA TGTGCCAGCAGCGCCCATCGACTAGCGGGGACCAATGAGCAGTTCTTC. The chain recombines TRBV13 with TRBJ2-1, with TRBD2 identical over 11 bases. Per germline, CDR1 PRHDT and CDR2 FYEKMQ (reference sequence). The V gene end was trimmed by 5 bases and the J gene end by 6 bases; junction bases not matched to a gene: 9. The CDR3 consists of 16 residues.

The J gene is TRBJ1-2, the V gene TRBV27; D ambiguous. This CDR3 is built from 13 residues. V was cut by 4 bases and J by 7 bases, with 13 bases left in between. CDR1 is MNHEY and CDR2 is SMNVEV in the germline V gene (reference sequence). The DNA of the CDR3 is TGTGCCAGCAGTTGGGGAGGGTCTGGTGGCTACACCTTC. Translating it yields CASSWGGSGGYTF.

V and J are TRBV5-1 and TRBJ1-2, with D maybe TRBD1 (5 bases). The V gene lost 0 bases and the J gene lost 4 bases, with 13 bases spanning the gap. CDR3 size: 15 residues. Germline V CDR1 and CDR2: SGHRS, YFSETQ. CDR3 nucleotides: TGCGCCAGCAGCTTGGATTCTGGGGGGACCTATGGCTACACCTTC. Translation: CASSLDSGGTYGYTF.

The chain combines TRBV9 with TRBJ2-1; either TRBD1 or TRBD2 may fit D (6 bases each). The CDR3 is 15 amino acids. The germline CDR1 and CDR2 sequences are SGDLS and YYNGEE. Between the trimmed V and J ends, which lost 5 bases and 7 bases, there was a span of 19 bases. CDR3 bases: TGTGCCAGCAGGGCCCCGGGGGCCGTCGGGAATGAGCAGTTCTTC. Its protein product is CASRAPGAVGNEQFF.

The chain is built from TRBV7-2 and TRBJ1-5; D is ambiguous. There are 13 residues in the CDR3. Germline values: CDR1 SGHTA, CDR2 FQGNSA. Trimming removed 1 base from V and 7 bases from J, with 8 bases in between. The CDR3 DNA sequence: TGTGCCAGCAGCTTAGAAGCCATACAGCCCCAGCATTTT. Protein product: CASSLEAIQPQHF.

The chain couples TRBV4-1 to TRBJ2-1, with 7 nucleotides matching TRBD2. The CDR3 covers 16 residues. The germline V gene encodes CDR1 MGHRA and CDR2 YSYEKL. The junction had 9 bases not matched to a gene; V was cut back by 0 bases and J by 7 bases. In DNA form, the CDR3 reads TGCGCCAGCAGCCAAGATCGTCAAGGCGGGAGTAATGAGCAGTTCTTC. Amino acids: CASSQDRQGGSNEQFF.

The rearrangement joins TRBV18 to TRBJ1-3; D call uncertain. Between the trimmed V and J ends, which lost 5 bases and 0 bases, there was a span of 14 bases. From germline, CDR1 is KGHSH and CDR2 LQKENI. The CDR3 totals 16 residues. The CDR3 bases are TGTGCCAGCTCAAGTTGGCAGTCGTCCTCTGGAAACACCATATATTTT. Translated: CASSSWQSSSGNTIYF.

The J gene is TRBJ2-5, the V gene TRBV7-9, with D tentatively TRBD1 (6 bases). V lost 5 bases and J 4 bases, leaving 17 bases between the germline ends. This CDR3 is built from 15 residues. The germline gives CDR1 SEHNR, CDR2 FQNEAQ (reference sequence). The CDR3 loop reads CASSGGSGARETQYF. In DNA, the CDR3 is TGTGCCAGCAGCGGAGGTTCAGGGGCAAGAGAGACCCAGTACTTC.

Only a few counts were recorded for this clone. The V call is TRBV5-1, the J call TRBJ1-2, with a possible D match to TRBD1 (6 bases). This CDR3 is built from 14 residues. Germline values: CDR1 SGHRS, CDR2 YFSETQ. V was shortened by 5 bases and J by 8 bases, with 19 bases between the two germline ends. The CDR3 spells CASSLLVGAPGYTF. DNA of the CDR3: TGCGCCAGCAGTTTGCTAGTGGGGGCGCCCGGCTACACCTTC.

V and J are TRBV7-6 and TRBJ1-4; possible D gene TRBD1, 5 bases. The ends were cut back, 5 bases at V and 5 bases at J, with 15 bases in the middle. The CDR3 contains 15 residues. Germline loops: CDR1 SGHVS, CDR2 FNYEAQ. This CDR3 is CASSQNRPQNEKLFF. CDR3 bases: TGTGCCAGCAGCCAAAACAGGCCACAGAATGAAAAACTGTTTTTT.

The chain is built from TRBV6-1 and TRBJ1-1; D gene ambiguous. The CDR3 spans 13 residues. Germline assignment: CDR1 MNHNS and CDR2 SASEGT. V was clipped by 4 bases and J by 7 bases, with 13 bases between them. The CDR3 spells CASSAVRINEAFF. The CDR3, as DNA: TGTGCCAGCAGTGCGGTTCGGATTAATGAAGCTTTCTTT.

The chain carries TRBV29-1 and TRBJ2-5; a possible D gene is TRBD2 (5 bases). The CDR3 is made up of 13 amino acids. With 5 bases removed from V and 3 bases from J, the gap between germline ends came to 13 bases. In germline, CDR1 is SQVTM, CDR2 ANQGSEA. The CDR3 DNA is TGCAGCGTTCCCACCGGAGGTGAAGAGACCCAGTACTTC. It yields the protein CSVPTGGEETQYF. Supplemented by reference TRBV29-1 and TRBJ2-5, the full variable domain reads SAVISQKPSRDICQRGTSLTIQCQVDSQVTMMFWYRQQPGQSLTLIATANQGSEATYESGFVIDKFPISRPNLTFSTLTVSNMSPEDSSIYLCSVPTGGEETQYFGPGTRLLVL.

The chain has TRBV7-3 and TRBJ2-1, with 13 nucleotides matching TRBD2. The germline V gene encodes CDR1 SGHTA and CDR2 FQGTGA. The CDR3 covers 19 residues. J gave up 6 bases and V 1 base, and 12 bases lay outside the gene matches. CDR3 nucleotide sequence: TGTGCCAGCAGCTTAATGAGGGGGACTAGCGGGAAAATGGGCAATGAGCAGTTCTTC. Amino acid sequence: CASSLMRGTSGKMGNEQFF.

CDR3 sequence reads: CASSPPNGNQPQHF. The CDR3 bases are TGTGCCAGCTCACCCCCTAACGGGAATCAGCCCCAGCATTTT. This chain uses TRBV18 with TRBJ1-5; D uncertain. This CDR3 has 14 amino acids. Germline V CDR1 and CDR2: KGHSH, LQKENI. V was clipped by 3 bases and J by 4 bases, with 10 bases between them. Filled out from reference TRBV18 and TRBJ1-5, the complete variable domain reads NAGVMQNPRHLVRRRGQEARLRCSPMKGHSHVYWYRQLPEEGLKFMVYLQKENIIDESGMPKERFSAEFPKEGPSILRIQQVVRGDSAAYFCASSPPNGNQPQHFGDGTRLSIL.

This clone was counted once. J is TRBJ1-3 and V is TRBV10-3; no definite D call. The length of the CDR3 is 15 residues. V lost 6 bases to trimming and J lost 8 bases, with 20 bases between them. Germline assignment: CDR1 ENHRY and CDR2 SYGVKD. DNA of the CDR3: TGTGCCATCAGCGGTAAGGGAACGTACACGGACACCATATATTTT. Its translation is CAISGKGTYTDTIYF.

This clone occurred once. The chain recombines TRBV6-5 with TRBJ2-7; D is possibly TRBD1 (6 bases). V gave up 5 bases and J gave up 3 bases, with 11 bases separating them. The CDR3 is made up of 13 amino acids. Germline CDR1 and CDR2: MNHEY and SVGAGI. Here the CDR3 reads CASSQGRVYEQYF. CDR3 nucleotides: TGTGCCAGCAGTCAGGGGCGGGTCTACGAGCAGTACTTC.

The chain employs TRBV7-3 and TRBJ1-2; 7 bases are shared with TRBD1. The germline gives CDR1 SGHTA, CDR2 FQGTGA. The CDR3 is 16 amino acids. After removal of 5 bases from V and 3 bases from J, the junction contained 12 bases not matched to a gene. The CDR3 DNA reads as TGTGCCAGCAGCCAGGGGGGACATCCCAGGGACTATGGCTACACCTTC. Its protein is CASSQGGHPRDYGYTF.

There are a few counts of this clone. The chain combines TRBV4-3 with TRBJ2-7; 7 nucleotides line up with TRBD2. CDR3 length: 15 residues. Germline trimming cut 2 bases from V and 6 bases from J; bases unmatched to any gene: 10. The germline gives CDR1 LGHNA, CDR2 YSLEER. The chain's CDR3 is CASSQSGGRALEQYF. The CDR3, as DNA: TGCGCCAGCAGCCAATCGGGTGGGAGGGCCCTCGAGCAGTACTTC.

The chain links TRBV4-3 to TRBJ1-1; D ambiguous. V lost 0 bases, J lost 5 bases, and 19 bases lay in between. The CDR3 runs to 17 residues. Germline lookup yields CDR1 LGHNA and CDR2 YSLEER. In DNA, the CDR3 is TGCGCCAGCAGCCAAGACGGTTCGGGTAGGAGAGAAACTGAAGCTTTCTTT. Protein: CASSQDGSGRRETEAFF.

This rearrangement joins TRBV25-1 to TRBJ2-1; D is undetermined. This CDR3 contains 15 residues. Germline V CDR1 and CDR2: MGHDK, SYGVNS. Trimming removed 4 bases at V and 0 bases at J, with 10 bases between. In DNA, the CDR3 is TGTGCCAGCAGTGTGGACCTTCTCTCCTACAATGAGCAGTTCTTC. The encoded protein is CASSVDLLSYNEQFF. Looking up the rest from reference TRBV25-1 and TRBJ2-1 gives the full variable domain: EADIYQTPRYLVIGTGKKITLECSQTMGHDKMYWYQQDPGMELHLIHYSYGVNSTEKGDLSSESTVSRIRTEHFPLTLESARPSHTSQYLCASSVDLLSYNEQFFGPGTRLTVL.

The chain combines TRBV25-1 with TRBJ2-3, with D possibly matching TRBD2 (5 bases). Trimming took 0 bases from V and 3 from J, leaving 10 bases between them. This CDR3 has 15 amino acids. The germline V gene encodes CDR1 MGHDK and CDR2 SYGVNS. The DNA of the CDR3 is TGTGCCAGCAGTGAATACCTAGCCCAAACAGATACGCAGTATTTT. Protein product: CASSEYLAQTDTQYF. Supplemented by reference TRBV25-1 and TRBJ2-3, the full variable domain reads EADIYQTPRYLVIGTGKKITLECSQTMGHDKMYWYQQDPGMELHLIHYSYGVNSTEKGDLSSESTVSRIRTEHFPLTLESARPSHTSQYLCASSEYLAQTDTQYFGPGTRLTVL.

This chain uses TRBV2 with TRBJ2-1; the D gene could be TRBD1 or TRBD2 (5 bases each). Germline V gene sequence: CDR1 SNHLY, CDR2 FYNNEI. The CDR3 covers 15 residues. Trimming removed 6 bases from V and 4 bases from J, with 16 bases in between. This chain's CDR3 is CASRQPGTRYNEQFF. The DNA for the CDR3 is TGTGCCAGCAGGCAACCCGGGACCAGGTACAATGAGCAGTTCTTC.

The chain uses TRBV7-2 and TRBJ2-3, with 10 nucleotides matching TRBD2. V dropped 1 base and J dropped 7; count of bases not matched to a gene: 5. Germline loops: CDR1 SGHTA, CDR2 FQGNSA. The CDR3 contains 15 residues. Written as DNA, the CDR3 is TGTGCCAGCAGCTTAGAAGCGGGAGGGCCCTATACGCAGTATTTT. Its protein is CASSLEAGGPYTQYF. The complete variable domain, with remaining parts taken from reference TRBV7-2 and TRBJ2-3, reads GAGVSQSPSNKVTEKGKDVELRCDPISGHTALYWYRQSLGQGLEFLIYFQGNSAPDKSGLPSDRFSAERTGGSVSTLTIQRTQQEDSAVYLCASSLEAGGPYTQYFGPGTRLTVL.

V gene TRBV7-8 combines with J gene TRBJ1-5; TRBD1 aligns across 9 bases. The CDR3 is 15 residues long. The trim removed 3 bases at V and 6 bases at J, leaving 6 bases unmatched. Germline V gene lookup returns CDR1 SGHVS and CDR2 FQNEAQ. The CDR3: CASSLGQGSSQPQHF. In DNA, the CDR3 is TGTGCCAGCAGCTTGGGACAGGGTTCGAGTCAGCCCCAGCATTTT.

The chain carries TRBV5-6 and TRBJ1-3; no definite D call. Looked up from germline, CDR1 is SGHDT and CDR2 is YYEEEE. V lost 0 bases and J lost 3, with 4 bases in between. The CDR3 has 13 residues. The CDR3 region is CASSLGHGNTIYF. The CDR3 nucleotides read TGTGCCAGCAGCTTGGGCCATGGAAACACCATATATTTT.

This rearrangement joins TRBV15 to TRBJ1-5; tentatively, D is TRBD1 (6 bases). With 0 bases removed from V and 5 bases from J, the gap between germline ends came to 8 bases. Germline-derived CDR1 and CDR2 are LNHNV and YYDKDF (reference sequence). The CDR3 spans 14 residues. CDR3 in DNA: TGTGCCACCAGCAGAGACAGGGGCTATCAGCCCCAGCATTTT. Amino acids: CATSRDRGYQPQHF.

This chain uses TRBV6-5 with TRBJ1-3; TRBD1 matches 9 bases. There are 15 residues in the CDR3. V lost 6 bases, J lost 7 bases, and 10 bases stayed unmatched. CDR1 is MNHEY, CDR2 SVGAGI, per germline. CDR3 nucleotide sequence: TGTGCCAGCAGATTGGACAGGGGCCCCGGTAACACCATATATTTT. Amino acids: CASRLDRGPGNTIYF.

CDR3 loop: CASSHQGTPDEQYF. In DNA, the CDR3 is TGTGCCAGCAGCCATCAGGGGACCCCGGACGAGCAGTACTTC. The chain employs TRBV7-8 and TRBJ2-7, with TRBD1 as a possible D gene (6 bases). The length of the CDR3 is 14 residues. V was cut by 5 bases and J by 5 bases, with 16 bases left in between. Germline loops: CDR1 SGHVS, CDR2 FQNEAQ. The variable domain in full, with the rest retrieved from reference TRBV7-8 and TRBJ2-7, is GAGVSQSPRYKVAKRGQDVALRCDPISGHVSLFWYQQALGQGPEFLTYFQNEAQLDKSGLPSDRFFAERPEGSVSTLKIQRTQQEDSAVYLCASSHQGTPDEQYFGPGTRLTVT.